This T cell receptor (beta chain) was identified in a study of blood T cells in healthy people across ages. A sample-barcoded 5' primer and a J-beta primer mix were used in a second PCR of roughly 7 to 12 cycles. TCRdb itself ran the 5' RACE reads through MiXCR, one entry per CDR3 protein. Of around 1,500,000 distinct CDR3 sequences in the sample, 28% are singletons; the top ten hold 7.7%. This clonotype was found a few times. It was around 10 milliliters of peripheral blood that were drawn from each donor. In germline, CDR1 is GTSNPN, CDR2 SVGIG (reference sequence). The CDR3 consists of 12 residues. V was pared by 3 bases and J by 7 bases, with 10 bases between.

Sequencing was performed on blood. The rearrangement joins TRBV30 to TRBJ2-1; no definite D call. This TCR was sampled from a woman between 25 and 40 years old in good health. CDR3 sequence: CAWSATDNEQFF. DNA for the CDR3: TGTGCCTGGAGCGCGACGGATAATGAGCAGTTCTTC. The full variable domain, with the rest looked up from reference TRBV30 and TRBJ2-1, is SQTIHQWPATLVQPVGSPLSLECTVEGTSNPNLYWYRQAAGRGLQLLFYSVGIGQISSEVPQNLSASRPQDRQFILSSKKLLLSDSGFYLCAWSATDNEQFFGPGTRLTVL.